These 16 T cell receptor beta chains were sequenced from one sample in a study of graft-versus-host responses after intestinal transplantation (dated by TCRdb to about 2021). No antigens are known for them. In light of the paper, this sample's time point label describes: cells obtained before transplantation from donor or recipient. The receptor library was made with the immunoSEQ multiplex PCR assay. Sourced from immuneACCESS, this table was stored by TCRdb with only in-frame sequences that have V and J called. A share of the clones is absent; for the studies checked, an unresolved V gene accounts for under half, and the remainder has no known explanation. The sample profile shows fewer than 130,000 clones; 85% to 95% of them were found once. The ten biggest clones cover roughly 0.5% of the sample. Specimen: unstimulated CD8+ T cells sorted from spleen or lymph node cells, collected before intestinal transplant. The receptors stem from a human donor who received an intestinal transplant.

The V gene is TRBV19, the J gene TRBJ2-7; D perhaps matches TRBD1 (6 bases). The CDR3 runs 10 residues. The ends were cut back, 7 bases at V and 6 bases at J, with 7 bases in the middle. Germline values: CDR1 LNHDA, CDR2 SQIVND (reference sequence). The CDR3: CASKGGEQYF. The CDR3 DNA is TGTGCCAGTAAAGGGGGCGAGCAGTACTTC.

The rearrangement joins TRBV27 to TRBJ2-7; 8 bases align to TRBD2. Germline V gives CDR1 MNHEY, CDR2 SMNVEV (reference sequence). CDR3 length: 13 amino acids. The V and J ends lost 4 bases and 4 bases, in that order; junction bases with no gene match: 3. The CDR3 coding sequence is TGTGCCAGCAGTTACTCTAGCGGGTACGAGCAGTACTTC. Its translation is CASSYSSGYEQYF.

The CDR3 DNA is TGTGCCAGCAGTTTCGGGGGGGTGGGTCAGCCCCAGCATTTT. Its protein is CASSFGGVGQPQHF. This sequence joins TRBV27 and TRBJ1-5, with D maybe TRBD1 (5 bases). This CDR3 has 14 amino acids. CDR1 and CDR2 (germline): MNHEY, SMNVEV (reference sequence). V was clipped by 3 bases and J by 6 bases, with 12 bases between them.

The chain links TRBV6-1 to TRBJ2-1, with 7 bases that match TRBD1. Germline V gene sequence: CDR1 MNHNS, CDR2 SASEGT. The CDR3 runs 13 residues. Unmatched junction bases numbered 4, after V lost 5 bases and J lost 6 bases. As DNA, the CDR3 is TGTGCCAGCAGTTCCGGGACAGCCAATGAGCAGTTCTTC. Translated, it gives CASSSGTANEQFF.

The genes are TRBV6-1 and TRBJ1-1; D is possibly TRBD1 (5 bases). The CDR3 length is 14 residues. Trimming left V 3 bases short and J 4 bases short, with 12 bases between. The germline CDR1 and CDR2 sequences are MNHNS and SASEGT. CDR3 sequence: CASSEWQGGTEAFF. As DNA, the CDR3 is TGTGCCAGCAGTGAGTGGCAGGGCGGCACTGAAGCTTTCTTT.

The rearrangement uses TRBV5-1 and TRBJ2-1; D gene unclear. The CDR3 has 13 residues. Trimming cost V 4 bases and J 0 bases, with 5 bases left between them. Germline lookup yields CDR1 SGHRS and CDR2 YFSETQ. The CDR3 nucleotides are TGCGCCAGCAGCCTCAGCTCCTACAATGAGCAGTTCTTC. It translates to CASSLSSYNEQFF.

The chain uses TRBV28 and TRBJ1-2; D is possibly TRBD1 (6 bases). This CDR3 spans 13 amino acids. Germline CDR1 reads MDHEN; CDR2 reads SYDVKM. Trimming cost V 2 bases and J 3 bases, with 7 bases left between them. The CDR3 here is CASSLRQDYGYTF. Here the CDR3 DNA reads TGTGCCAGCAGTTTACGACAGGACTATGGCTACACCTTC.

The chain has TRBV5-6 and TRBJ2-7; D may be TRBD1 or TRBD2 (5 bases each). The CDR3 loop spans 15 amino acids. V lost 5 bases and J lost 3, with 18 bases in between. Germline V gives CDR1 SGHDT, CDR2 YYEEEE. Written as DNA, the CDR3 is TGTGCCAGCAGAAGTGGGACGGTCAGGGTCTACGAGCAGTACTTC. Translated: CASRSGTVRVYEQYF.

Only a few counts were recorded for this clone. This chain links TRBV11-2 with TRBJ2-2; D unresolved. The CDR3 extends over 12 amino acids. The germline V and J ends were trimmed by 3 bases and 4 bases, with 3 bases remaining between them. Germline CDR1 SGHAT, CDR2 FQNNGV. CDR3 bases: TGTGCCAGCAGCTTTTCCACCGGGGAGCTGTTTTTT. It is translated as CASSFSTGELFF.

This sequence joins TRBV6-5 and TRBJ1-1; D unclear. Trimming took off 4 bases at V and 7 bases at J, with 16 bases between the two ends. From germline, CDR1 is MNHEY and CDR2 SVGAGI. This CDR3 has 14 residues. The DNA of the CDR3 is TGTGCCAGCAGTTCCTGGACGGCGGGAGGTGAAGCTTTCTTT. It encodes CASSSWTAGGEAFF.

This rearrangement joins TRBV7-9 to TRBJ2-1; unclear D gene. The CDR3 covers 15 residues. Trimming removed 7 bases at V and 0 bases at J, with 13 bases between. Germline-derived CDR1 and CDR2 are SEHNR and FQNEAQ (reference sequence). The CDR3 is CASTSVLSSYNEQFF. The CDR3, as DNA: TGTGCCAGCACCTCAGTGCTAAGCTCCTACAATGAGCAGTTCTTC.

The chain couples TRBV30 to TRBJ2-7; D is unclear. CDR3 length: 14 residues. Deletions cut 3 bases from V and 1 base from J, with 13 bases between. Germline loops: CDR1 GTSNPN, CDR2 SVGIG (reference sequence). The CDR3 nucleotides read TGTGCCTGGAGGACCCCGGACGAATCCTACGAGCAGTACTTC. It codes for CAWRTPDESYEQYF.

The rearrangement joins TRBV5-4 to TRBJ2-5, with D possibly being TRBD1 or TRBD2 (5 bases each). The germline V and J ends were trimmed by 4 bases and 2 bases, with 12 bases remaining between them. This CDR3 spans 14 amino acids. The germline gives CDR1 SGHNT, CDR2 YYREEE (reference sequence). The CDR3 DNA sequence: TGTGCCAGCAGCACGGGGACGGATCAAGAGACCCAGTACTTC. Protein product: CASSTGTDQETQYF. The full variable domain, with the rest looked up from reference TRBV5-4 and TRBJ2-5, is ETGVTQSPTHLIKTRGQQVTLRCSSQSGHNTVSWYQQALGQGPQFIFQYYREEENGRGNFPPRFSGLQFPNYSSELNVNALELDDSALYLCASSTGTDQETQYFGPGTRLLVL.

V and J are TRBV13 and TRBJ2-6, with 10 bases fitting TRBD2. Germline CDR1 PRHDT, CDR2 FYEKMQ (reference sequence). With V trimmed by 4 bases and J by 0 bases, 18 bases remained unmatched. The CDR3 covers 22 residues. The CDR3 nucleotides read TGTGCCAGCAGCTCACGAGCGGGAGGGCCTAACTACCTTAGCTCTGGGGCCAACGTCCTGACTTTC. Amino acids: CASSSRAGGPNYLSSGANVLTF.

To note about this clone: One junction end disagrees with the germline gene, perhaps due to a read error. V is TRBV9 and J is TRBJ2-7; TRBD1 might be the D (5 bases). Germline V gene sequence: CDR1 SGDLS, CDR2 YYNGEE. The CDR3 has 12 residues. CDR3 amino acids: CASSGTSPRIVF. DNA of the CDR3: TGTGCCAGCAGCGGGACAAGCCCCCGAATTGTCTTC.

The genes are TRBV28 and TRBJ2-7, with 9 bases that match TRBD1. Germline V CDR1 and CDR2: MDHEN, SYDVKM. This CDR3 is built from 15 residues. V gave up 6 bases and J gave up 3 bases; unmatched junction bases: 9. In DNA form, the CDR3 reads TGTGCCAGCAGGGCTAAGACAGGGGGTGGCTACGAGCAGTACTTC. The encoded protein is CASRAKTGGGYEQYF.